Following are 22 T cell receptor beta chains from one sample sequenced in a study of blood T cell repertoires in COVID-19 (dated by TCRdb to between 2020 and 2021). Library generation was performed with the immunoSEQ multiplex PCR assay. Held by TCRdb, this immuneACCESS table contains in-frame sequences only and omits some clones. Under half of the omission traces to an unresolved V gene where checked; the cause of the rest is unknown. In this sample the table shows some 110,000 clones, less than 85% of which occur a single time. Around 15% of the sample is in the top ten clones. Sequenced sample: peripheral blood. Receptors were obtained from a woman in her sixties or seventies with acute or convalescent COVID-19.

This chain joins TRBV12-3 or TRBV12-4 and TRBJ2-7; 7 bases fit TRBD1. Losses at the gene ends were 4 bases for V and 3 bases for J; bases not matched to a gene: 3. The CDR3 length is 13 residues. CDR3 sequence: CASSWGQNYEQYF. The DNA for the CDR3 is TGTGCCAGCAGTTGGGGACAGAACTACGAGCAGTACTTC.

The V gene is TRBV25-1, the J gene TRBJ1-2; 9 bases match TRBD1. Germline assignment: CDR1 MGHDK and CDR2 SYGVNS. V shed 9 bases and J 2 bases; nucleotides not matched to a gene: 13. This CDR3 is 16 amino acids long. The CDR3 DNA sequence: TGTGCCAGTACACAGACAGGGGGGCCGGGGAACTATGGCTACACCTTC. This gives the protein CASTQTGGPGNYGYTF.

The rearrangement uses TRBV28 and TRBJ1-1; the D gene is possibly TRBD1 (5 bases). This CDR3 has 14 amino acids. V lost 3 bases and J 1 base, leaving 9 bases between the germline ends. Germline V lookup: CDR1 MDHEN, CDR2 SYDVKM. CDR3 in DNA: TGTGCCAGCAGTTTGCACAGGCCGAACACTGAAGCTTTCTTT. Amino acid sequence: CASSLHRPNTEAFF.

The chain joins TRBV5-1 to TRBJ1-1; the D gene is possibly TRBD1 (6 bases). With 0 bases removed from V and 1 base from J, the gap between germline ends came to 10 bases. The germline CDR1 and CDR2 sequences are SGHRS and YFSETQ. CDR3 length: 15 amino acids. In nucleotides, the CDR3 is TGCGCCAGCAGCTTGGGACAGGCACAGAACACTGAAGCTTTCTTT. It codes for CASSLGQAQNTEAFF.

CDR3 sequence (DNA): TGCGCCAGCAGCCCGGACAGGTTTACCGGGGAGCTGTTTTTT. It specifies CASSPDRFTGELFF. The genes are TRBV5-1 and TRBJ2-2, with 7 bases fitting TRBD1. Germline V gene lookup returns CDR1 SGHRS and CDR2 YFSETQ. With 4 bases clipped from V and 5 bases from J, the junction kept 5 bases outside the gene matches. This CDR3 spans 14 amino acids. Full variable domain (rest looked up from reference TRBV5-1 and TRBJ2-2): KAGVTQTPRYLIKTRGQQVTLSCSPISGHRSVSWYQQTPGQGLQFLFEYFSETQRNKGNFPGRFSGRQFSNSRSEMNVSTLELGDSALYLCASSPDRFTGELFFGEGSRLTVL.

The chain carries TRBV4-1 and TRBJ2-1; possibly TRBD2 for D (6 bases). CDR1 is MGHRA and CDR2 is YSYEKL in the germline V gene. The CDR3 has 16 residues. V lost 3 bases to trimming and J lost 4 bases, with 16 bases between them. The CDR3 DNA reads as TGCGCCAGCAGCCATGGAGGGGCGTTTTCGTACAATGAGCAGTTCTTC. The encoded protein is CASSHGGAFSYNEQFF.

This clone was seen just once. For the CDR3, the DNA is TGTGCCAGCTCGGAGGCGGCCTACAATGAGCAGTTCTTC. Its protein product is CASSEAAYNEQFF. The chain uses TRBV18 and TRBJ2-1, with D possibly TRBD2 on 5 matching bases. Between the trimmed V and J ends, which lost 6 bases and 2 bases, there was a span of 8 bases. This CDR3 has 13 residues. Germline CDR1 is KGHSH and CDR2 is LQKENI.

Only one count was recorded for this clone. The chain couples TRBV2 to TRBJ2-2, with 8 nucleotides matching TRBD1. The length of the CDR3 is 14 residues. With 11 bases clipped from V and 6 bases from J, the junction kept 11 bases outside the gene matches. Germline V gene sequence: CDR1 SNHLY, CDR2 FYNNEI. In nucleotides, the CDR3 is TGTGCCGCAGGACAGGGTTACGTGGCCGGGGAGCTGTTTTTT. Protein sequence: CAAGQGYVAGELFF.

Here the CDR3 reads CASSERQGAGELFF. CDR3 bases: TGTGCCAGCAGTGAAAGACAGGGGGCAGGGGAGCTGTTTTTT. The gene calls are TRBV6-1 and TRBJ2-2; 10 nucleotides match TRBD1. CDR1 and CDR2 (germline): MNHNS, SASEGT. There are 14 residues in the CDR3. Trimming cost V 2 bases and J 8 bases; bases outside gene matches: 2.

The chain uses TRBV11-3 and TRBJ2-1; tentatively, D is TRBD1 (6 bases). In germline, CDR1 is SGHNT, CDR2 YENEEA. V was shortened by 5 bases and J by 5 bases, with 13 bases between the two germline ends. The CDR3 extends over 14 amino acids. CDR3 nucleotides: TGTGCCAGCAGCGAAACAGGGTCCCACAATGAGCAGTTCTTC. Its protein product is CASSETGSHNEQFF.

The rearrangement links TRBV3-1 (or the pseudogene TRBV3-2) to TRBJ2-7; possible D gene TRBD1, 6 bases. Trimming pared 4 bases from V and 6 bases from J, leaving 16 bases between. CDR3 length: 14 residues. In germline, CDR1 is LGHDT, CDR2 YNNKEL (reference sequence). The CDR3 sequence: CASSPNRENSEQYF. CDR3 in DNA: TGTGCCAGCAGCCCAAACAGGGAAAACTCCGAGCAGTACTTC.

About this clone itself: The same CDR3 arises from other DNA sequences in this sample as well. The J gene is TRBJ1-2, the V gene TRBV30; D perhaps matches TRBD1 (6 bases). The CDR3 totals 15 residues. Germline V gene data show CDR1 as GTSNPN and CDR2 as SVGIG (reference sequence). The CDR3 loop is CAGDIGRGDSYGYTF. Written as DNA, the CDR3 is TGTGCGGGGGACATCGGCCGGGGCGATTCGTATGGCTACACCTTC.

The chain links TRBV6-5 to TRBJ2-7, with 8 bases lining up with TRBD1. The trim removed 7 bases at V and 6 bases at J, leaving 11 bases unmatched. The CDR3 spans 14 residues. Germline lookup yields CDR1 MNHEY and CDR2 SVGAGI. The CDR3 nucleotides are TGTGCCAGCACCAAGGACAGGGACGGAGGCGAGCAGTACTTC. Translating it yields CASTKDRDGGEQYF.

The rearrangement uses TRBV5-1 and TRBJ2-5, with TRBD1 as a possible D gene (5 bases). This CDR3 is built from 14 residues. CDR1 SGHRS and CDR2 YFSETQ come from the germline V gene. The germline V and J ends were trimmed by 0 bases and 2 bases, with 8 bases remaining between them. CDR3 DNA sequence: TGCGCCAGCAGCTTGGCCGGACAACAAGAGACCCAGTACTTC. Protein product: CASSLAGQQETQYF.

This clone came up once. The chain is built from TRBV12-3 or TRBV12-4 and TRBJ1-2; the D is unclear. The CDR3 covers 13 residues. Trimming stripped 5 bases from V and 2 bases from J, with 9 bases between. DNA of the CDR3: TGTGCCAGCAGTACTAACGGCAACTATGGCTACACCTTC. This gives the protein CASSTNGNYGYTF.

The genes are TRBV5-4 and TRBJ2-2; 7 bases map to TRBD2. Trimming cost V 4 bases and J 3 bases; bases outside gene matches: 9. The length of the CDR3 is 16 residues. CDR1 and CDR2 (germline): SGHNT, YYREEE (reference sequence). CDR3 sequence (DNA): TGTGCCAGCAGCCATAGGAGGGCGGGGGACACCGGGGAGCTGTTTTTT. Protein sequence: CASSHRRAGDTGELFF.

The J gene is TRBJ1-4, the V gene TRBV27; D is possibly TRBD1 (5 bases). Germline V gene sequence: CDR1 MNHEY, CDR2 SMNVEV (reference sequence). V lost 2 bases, J lost 0 bases, and 13 bases lay in between. The CDR3 contains 17 residues. The CDR3: CASSLKTWGSTNEKLFF. CDR3 sequence (DNA): TGTGCCAGCAGTTTAAAAACATGGGGCTCAACTAATGAAAAACTGTTTTTT.

This clone was observed a few times. The rearrangement links TRBV5-1 to TRBJ2-3; D may be TRBD1 (6 bases). This CDR3 has 14 residues. V lost 1 base to trimming and J lost 4 bases, with 10 bases between them. Germline V gene data show CDR1 as SGHRS and CDR2 as YFSETQ. CDR3 in DNA: TGCGCCAGCAGCTTGTTGGGGACATCAGATACGCAGTATTTT. It translates to CASSLLGTSDTQYF.

The V call is TRBV5-1, the J call TRBJ1-5, with D unclear. The CDR3 has 14 residues. Trimming cost V 4 bases and J 5 bases, with 13 bases left between them. Germline V gives CDR1 SGHRS, CDR2 YFSETQ. CDR3 in DNA: TGCGCCAGCAGCCCAGATAGGAGAGATCAGCCCCAGCATTTT. It specifies CASSPDRRDQPQHF. Based on the CDR3 plus reference TRBV5-1 and TRBJ1-5, the full variable domain is KAGVTQTPRYLIKTRGQQVTLSCSPISGHRSVSWYQQTPGQGLQFLFEYFSETQRNKGNFPGRFSGRQFSNSRSEMNVSTLELGDSALYLCASSPDRRDQPQHFGDGTRLSIL.

The chain has TRBV6-5 and TRBJ2-2; 10 nucleotides line up with TRBD1. This CDR3 region has 15 residues. V dropped 6 bases and J dropped 7; count of bases not matched to a gene: 8. The germline V gene encodes CDR1 MNHEY and CDR2 SVGAGI. In DNA form, the CDR3 reads TGTGCCAGCAGGGGGGACAGGGGTCCCCACGGGGAGCTGTTTTTT. Amino acid sequence: CASRGDRGPHGELFF.

The chain recombines TRBV5-1 with TRBJ2-2; TRBD1 is a possible D gene (6 bases). Trimming cost V 0 bases and J 1 base, with 10 bases left between them. The CDR3 has 16 amino acids. Looked up from germline, CDR1 is SGHRS and CDR2 is YFSETQ. The CDR3 DNA reads TGCGCCAGCAGCTTGGACAGGGTTCGGAACACCGGGGAGCTGTTTTTT. It is translated as CASSLDRVRNTGELFF.

The chain is built from TRBV10-2 and TRBJ1-4; 8 positions agree with TRBD1. The germline CDR1 and CDR2 sequences are WSHSY and SAAADI. CDR3 length equals 15 residues. Unmatched junction bases numbered 3, after V lost 2 bases and J lost 4 bases. CDR3 amino acids: CASSEGQGSNEKLFF. The CDR3 DNA reads TGCGCCAGCAGTGAGGGACAGGGTAGTAATGAAAAACTGTTTTTT.